These 8 T cell receptor beta chains were all obtained from the same sample, sequenced in a study of somatic mutations in cytotoxic T cells in rheumatoid arthritis (dated by TCRdb to 2017 to 2019). Receptor amplification or capture employed the immunoSEQ multiplex PCR assay. The clones in this table, taken by TCRdb from immuneACCESS, are in-frame only. Not every clone is retained; where verified, under half of the shortfall comes from an unresolved V gene, and the cause of the rest is unknown. A total of 9,500 to 15,000 clones appear in this sample, about four fifths of them only once. Jointly, the top ten make up about 14% of the sample. Sample: CD8+ T cells sorted from blood. These receptors all stem from a woman aged 55 to 70 in good health.

The chain employs TRBV7-9 and TRBJ2-1, with 8 bases fitting TRBD2. V gave up 5 bases and J gave up 7 bases; unmatched junction bases: 4. Per germline, CDR1 SEHNR and CDR2 FQNEAQ (reference sequence). This CDR3 spans 13 amino acids. CDR3 amino acids: CASSQTSVNEQFF. The CDR3 DNA follows: TGTGCCAGCAGCCAGACTAGCGTGAATGAGCAGTTCTTC.

V and J are TRBV5-6 and TRBJ1-6; D possibly corresponds to TRBD1 (5 bases). Germline loops: CDR1 SGHDT, CDR2 YYEEEE. CDR3 length: 14 amino acids. V was shortened by 0 bases and J by 10 bases, with 11 bases between the two germline ends. The DNA of the CDR3 is TGTGCCAGCAGCTTGGTCAGGGAGGAATCACCCCTCCACTTT. It specifies CASSLVREESPLHF.

The chain couples TRBV30 to TRBJ2-7, with a weak D call TRBD1 (6 bases). The germline V gene has CDR1 GTSNPN and CDR2 SVGIG (reference sequence). The CDR3 is 15 amino acids. V was pared by 2 bases and J by 3 bases, with 17 bases between. The CDR3 sequence: CAWSWVTGQFYEQYF. CDR3 DNA sequence: TGTGCCTGGAGTTGGGTGACAGGACAATTCTACGAGCAGTACTTC.

This sequence joins TRBV7-2 and TRBJ2-7, with TRBD2 matching 9 bases. Germline V gene lookup returns CDR1 SGHTA and CDR2 FQGNSA. Trimming removed 5 bases from V and 7 bases from J; junction bases left unmatched: 9. This CDR3 has 14 amino acids. The CDR3 DNA is TGTGCCAGCAGCCCGAGGGGACTAGCTGGAGAGCAGTACTTC. Encoded protein: CASSPRGLAGEQYF.

A remark on this clone: At the DNA level, this CDR3 is encoded by other sequences in the same sample as well. This sequence joins TRBV9 and TRBJ2-3; 7 nucleotides agree with TRBD1. The ends lost 0 bases at V and 3 bases at J; junction bases unmatched: 4. The V gene's germline CDR1 is SGDLS and CDR2 YYNGEE. The CDR3 spans 15 residues. CDR3 coding DNA: TGTGCCAGCAGCGTAGAGGGGGCAGGGACAGATACGCAGTATTTT. Translating it yields CASSVEGAGTDTQYF.

V gene TRBV28 combines with J gene TRBJ1-1, with D maybe TRBD1 (5 bases). V gave up 8 bases and J gave up 1 base, with 14 bases separating them. Germline V gene data show CDR1 as MDHEN and CDR2 as SYDVKM. This CDR3 is built from 14 residues. Here the CDR3 DNA reads TGTGCCAGCCTACCGGGGGAGGCGAACACTGAAGCTTTCTTT. This gives the protein CASLPGEANTEAFF.

The chain combines TRBV10-2 with TRBJ1-2, with D uncertain. Germline V gives CDR1 WSHSY, CDR2 SAAADI. V lost 2 bases and J lost 4, with 11 bases in between. The CDR3 loop spans 14 amino acids. Here the CDR3 reads CASSESAEGYGYTF. The CDR3 bases are TGCGCCAGCAGTGAGAGCGCAGAGGGCTATGGCTACACCTTC.

V gene TRBV10-3 combines with J gene TRBJ1-1; no definite D call. Trimming pared 4 bases from V and 5 bases from J, leaving 8 bases between. The CDR3 extends over 12 amino acids. CDR1 is ENHRY, CDR2 SYGVKD, per germline. The DNA for the CDR3 is TGTGCCATCAGTGGCCCGGAGACTGAAGCTTTCTTT. Protein: CAISGPETEAFF.